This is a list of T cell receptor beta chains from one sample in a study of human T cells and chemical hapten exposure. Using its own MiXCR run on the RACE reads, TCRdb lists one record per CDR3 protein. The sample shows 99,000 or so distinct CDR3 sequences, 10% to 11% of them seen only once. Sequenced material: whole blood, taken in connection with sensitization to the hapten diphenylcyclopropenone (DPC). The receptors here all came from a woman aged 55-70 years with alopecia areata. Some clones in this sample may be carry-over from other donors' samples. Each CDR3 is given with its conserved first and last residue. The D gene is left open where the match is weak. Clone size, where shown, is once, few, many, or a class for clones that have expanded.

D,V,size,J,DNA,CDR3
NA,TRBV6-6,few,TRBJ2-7,TGTGCCAGCAGTTCCTCGTGGGACTACGAGCAGTACTTC,CASSSSWDYEQYF
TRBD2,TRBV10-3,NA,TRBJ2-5,TGTGCCATCAGTGGAGGGACTAGCGGGTCTCAAGAGACCCAGTACTTC,CAISGGTSGSQETQYF
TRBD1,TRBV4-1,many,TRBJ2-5,TGCGCCAGCAGCCCGACAGGGGTTGGGGCCCAGTACTTC,CASSPTGVGAQYF